This TCR beta chain comes out of a study of shared clonotypes between healthy human individuals. Sequencing used immunoSEQ multiplex PCR; TCRdb keeps in-frame clones, though not all of them. The profile shows 1.5 million to 1.9 million clones, 95% to 99% of them singletons. Trimming took 3 bases from V and 7 from J; bases not matched to a gene: 3. The CDR3 contains 13 residues. CDR1 and CDR2 (germline): KGHSH, LQKENI. As to this clone: Other DNA sequences in the sample encode the same CDR3.

Sequencing was performed on naive CD4+ T cells sorted from blood. The sample's subset: CD45RA+ positively selected. This clonotype was sampled from a man aged 30-40 years in good health. V is TRBV18 and J is TRBJ2-7; 10 positions agree with TRBD1. In nucleotides, the CDR3 is TGTGCCAGCTCACCCGGGACAGGGGATGAGCAGTACTTC. Protein product: CASSPGTGDEQYF.